A selection of T cell receptor beta chains follows, all from one sample in a study of T cells after yellow fever vaccination. TCRdb redid the calling of the 5' RACE reads with MiXCR, one entry per CDR3 protein. Of more than 300,000 distinct CDR3 sequences in the sample, around 4.3% are singletons; the top ten hold 19%. The sequenced sample was PBMCs, obtained 15 days after the yellow fever booster vaccination. The receptor set was obtained from a man aged 18-30 years who received the YFV17D yellow fever vaccine. CDR3s include the opening cysteine and the closing phenylalanine or tryptophan. D genes are given only for firm matches. Size tells how often a clone was seen (once, few, many) or the class of an expanded clone, and some rows leave it out.

v_call: TRBV12-3/TRBV12-4
j_call: TRBJ1-6
d_call: NA
clone_size: many
cdr3_nt: TGTGCCAGCACTCCCGCTTTGGGCAGTAATAATTCACCCCTCCACTTT
cdr3_aa: CASTPALGSNNSPLHF

v_call: TRBV5-1
j_call: TRBJ1-6
d_call: TRBD1
clone_size: few
cdr3_nt: TGCGCCAGCAGCTTAGCACGACAGGGAGGCGGAAGTAATTCACCCCTCCACTTT
cdr3_aa: CASSLARQGGGSNSPLHF

v_call: TRBV7-9
j_call: TRBJ2-7
d_call: NA
clone_size: many
cdr3_nt: TGTGCCAGCAGCAAGACAGGAGCTGAGGACGAGCAGTACTTC
cdr3_aa: CASSKTGAEDEQYF

v_call: TRBV5-1
j_call: TRBJ2-7
d_call: TRBD2
clone_size: few
cdr3_nt: TGCGCCAGCAGCCCACCCGGCGCGGGGGCCTACGAGCAGTACTTC
cdr3_aa: CASSPPGAGAYEQYF

v_call: TRBV11-2
j_call: TRBJ2-7
d_call: TRBD1
clone_size: many
cdr3_nt: TGTGCCAGCAGCTTCCGGGACAGGGGAAGGGAGCAGTACTTC
cdr3_aa: CASSFRDRGREQYF

v_call: TRBV20-1
j_call: TRBJ2-3
d_call: NA
clone_size: few
cdr3_nt: TGCAGTGCTAGTGGGCAAAATACGCAGTATTTT
cdr3_aa: CSASGQNTQYF

v_call: TRBV7-9
j_call: TRBJ2-2
d_call: TRBD1
clone_size: few
cdr3_nt: TGTGCCAGCAGAGACTACAGGGGGCGCATGAACACCGGGGAGCTGTTTTTT
cdr3_aa: CASRDYRGRMNTGELFF

v_call: TRBV28
j_call: TRBJ2-1
d_call: NA
clone_size: many
cdr3_nt: TGTGCCAGCAGTTTAGAGATGGTGAATGAGCAGTTCTTC
cdr3_aa: CASSLEMVNEQFF

v_call: TRBV5-4
j_call: TRBJ2-5
d_call: TRBD1
clone_size: many
cdr3_nt: TGTGCCAGCAGTTTCACCGGGACAGGGGCTCGAGAGACCCAGTACTTC
cdr3_aa: CASSFTGTGARETQYF

v_call: TRBV29-1
j_call: TRBJ1-1
d_call: NA
clone_size: many
cdr3_nt: TGCAGCGTTGAGAACAAGGTCAGCGTGAACACTGAAGCTTTCTTT
cdr3_aa: CSVENKVSVNTEAFF

v_call: TRBV4-1
j_call: TRBJ1-5
d_call: NA
clone_size: NA
cdr3_nt: TGCGCCAGCAGCCCTGGAACACCTTATAGCAATCAGCCCCAGCATTTT
cdr3_aa: CASSPGTPYSNQPQHF

v_call: TRBV5-6
j_call: TRBJ1-5
d_call: NA
clone_size: many
cdr3_nt: TGTGCCAGCCAGAGCCAGGGTTTAAATCAGCCCCAGCATTTT
cdr3_aa: CASQSQGLNQPQHF

v_call: TRBV20-1
j_call: TRBJ1-6
d_call: TRBD1
clone_size: few
cdr3_nt: TGCAGTGCTAACTCCGGGACAGGGGGCTCACCCCTCCACTTT
cdr3_aa: CSANSGTGGSPLHF

v_call: TRBV2
j_call: TRBJ2-3
d_call: NA
clone_size: NA
cdr3_nt: TGTGCCAGCAGTGAGGGAGGCTACACGCAGTATTTT
cdr3_aa: CASSEGGYTQYF

v_call: TRBV10-1
j_call: TRBJ2-3
d_call: TRBD2
clone_size: many
cdr3_nt: TGCGCCAGCAGCTCAGGACGGGCGGGGGTCACAGATACGCAGTATTTT
cdr3_aa: CASSSGRAGVTDTQYF

v_call: TRBV4-1
j_call: TRBJ2-1
d_call: NA
clone_size: NA
cdr3_nt: TGCGCCAGCAGCCGGACAGGGGGGGGACTAGCCACCAATGAGCAGTTCTTC
cdr3_aa: CASSRTGGGLATNEQFF

v_call: TRBV15
j_call: TRBJ2-2
d_call: NA
clone_size: few
cdr3_nt: TGTGCCACCAGCTCGAATTTGGGGGGGCGACTTAACACCGGGGAGCTGTTTTTT
cdr3_aa: CATSSNLGGRLNTGELFF

v_call: TRBV5-6
j_call: TRBJ2-5
d_call: NA
clone_size: many
cdr3_nt: TGTGCCAGCAGCTCAGCCCGACAAGAGACCCAGTACTTC
cdr3_aa: CASSSARQETQYF

v_call: TRBV24-1
j_call: TRBJ1-3
d_call: NA
clone_size: few
cdr3_nt: TGTGCCACCAGTGATCCACGGGTCGGTGGAAACACCATATATTTT
cdr3_aa: CATSDPRVGGNTIYF

v_call: TRBV29-1
j_call: TRBJ2-3
d_call: NA
clone_size: many
cdr3_nt: TGCAGCGTCTACGGGGGCACAGATACGCAGTATTTT
cdr3_aa: CSVYGGTDTQYF

v_call: TRBV7-8
j_call: TRBJ2-3
d_call: NA
clone_size: many
cdr3_nt: TGTGCCAGCAGCCTAGGACTATTTGATACGCAGTATTTT
cdr3_aa: CASSLGLFDTQYF

v_call: TRBV20-1
j_call: TRBJ2-3
d_call: TRBD2
clone_size: few
cdr3_nt: TGCAGTGCTAGAAGGCCTAGCGGGGTCACAGATACGCAGTATTTT
cdr3_aa: CSARRPSGVTDTQYF

v_call: TRBV9
j_call: TRBJ2-2
d_call: NA
clone_size: NA
cdr3_nt: TGTGCCAGCAAGTACGGGGAGAGCACCGGGGAGCTGTTTTTT
cdr3_aa: CASKYGESTGELFF

v_call: TRBV5-1
j_call: TRBJ2-5
d_call: NA
clone_size: few
cdr3_nt: TGCGCCAGCAGCGAGAAGAGCCAAGAGACCCAGTACTTC
cdr3_aa: CASSEKSQETQYF

v_call: TRBV20-1
j_call: TRBJ2-1
d_call: TRBD2
clone_size: few
cdr3_nt: TGCAGTGCTAGAACTAGCGGGGGCATTAATGAGCAGTTCTTC
cdr3_aa: CSARTSGGINEQFF

v_call: TRBV4-1
j_call: TRBJ2-3
d_call: TRBD2
clone_size: NA
cdr3_nt: TGCGCCAGCACCCGTCTGCCTTGGACTAGCATAATCTCAGATACGCAGTATTTT
cdr3_aa: CASTRLPWTSIISDTQYF

v_call: TRBV9
j_call: TRBJ2-3
d_call: TRBD2
clone_size: NA
cdr3_nt: TGTGCCAGCAGCGACCGATTCGGTACCGGGACTAGCGGGGGATTCACAGATACGCAGTATTTT
cdr3_aa: CASSDRFGTGTSGGFTDTQYF

v_call: TRBV10-3
j_call: TRBJ2-1
d_call: NA
clone_size: many
cdr3_nt: TGTGCCATCAGTGAGTACAAAGACAATGAGCAGTTCTTC
cdr3_aa: CAISEYKDNEQFF

v_call: TRBV6-5
j_call: TRBJ2-1
d_call: NA
clone_size: NA
cdr3_nt: TGTGCCAGCAGACTATCTAGCGCAAATGAGCAGTTCTTC
cdr3_aa: CASRLSSANEQFF

v_call: TRBV5-1
j_call: TRBJ1-2
d_call: NA
clone_size: NA
cdr3_nt: TGCGCCAGCTGTATGACGGGGAGCTATGGCTACACCTTC
cdr3_aa: CASCMTGSYGYTF

v_call: TRBV4-3
j_call: TRBJ2-5
d_call: TRBD2
clone_size: many
cdr3_nt: TGCGCCAGCAGCCAAGATCCACCCCGCGGGGGGGCTTGGCGGGAGACCCAGTACTTC
cdr3_aa: CASSQDPPRGGAWRETQYF

v_call: TRBV11-2
j_call: TRBJ1-1
d_call: NA
clone_size: few
cdr3_nt: TGTGCCAGCAGCTTAGCGCAGGGGACCAACACTGAAGCTTTCTTT
cdr3_aa: CASSLAQGTNTEAFF

v_call: TRBV5-5
j_call: TRBJ1-6
d_call: NA
clone_size: many
cdr3_nt: TGTGCCAGCAGCTCAGGGGAAGGTGATTCACCCCTCCACTTT
cdr3_aa: CASSSGEGDSPLHF

v_call: TRBV12-3/TRBV12-4
j_call: TRBJ2-1
d_call: NA
clone_size: many
cdr3_nt: TGTGCCAGCAGCTCCGGGACTGGGCCTTTGAATGAGCAGTTCTTC
cdr3_aa: CASSSGTGPLNEQFF

v_call: TRBV20-1
j_call: TRBJ1-2
d_call: NA
clone_size: many
cdr3_nt: TGCAGTGCTATAATACCAGGCGCCCATGATGGCTACACCTTC
cdr3_aa: CSAIIPGAHDGYTF

v_call: TRBV5-1
j_call: TRBJ2-1
d_call: NA
clone_size: many
cdr3_nt: TGCGCCAGCGGCTGGCGAACCAGCTCCTACAATGAGCAGTTCTTC
cdr3_aa: CASGWRTSSYNEQFF

v_call: TRBV20-1
j_call: TRBJ1-2
d_call: TRBD1
clone_size: many
cdr3_nt: TGCAGTGCTAGGAAGCCGGGACAGGAGGGTGGCTACACCTTC
cdr3_aa: CSARKPGQEGGYTF

v_call: TRBV7-9
j_call: TRBJ2-7
d_call: NA
clone_size: NA
cdr3_nt: TGTGCCAGCAGCGCTAGAGGCCCCCTCTACGAGCAGTACTTC
cdr3_aa: CASSARGPLYEQYF

v_call: TRBV7-2
j_call: TRBJ1-2
d_call: NA
clone_size: NA
cdr3_nt: TGTGCCAGCAGCTTAAATGGCCTCGATATAGGCTATGGCTACACCTTC
cdr3_aa: CASSLNGLDIGYGYTF

v_call: TRBV7-9
j_call: TRBJ2-3
d_call: NA
clone_size: NA
cdr3_nt: TGTGCCAGCAGCTTAGACGGACGTCGCACAGATACGCAGTATTTT
cdr3_aa: CASSLDGRRTDTQYF

v_call: TRBV7-9
j_call: TRBJ2-3
d_call: NA
clone_size: many
cdr3_nt: TGTGCCAGCAGCTTCGTCCCGCAAGCGATCACAGATACGCAGTATTTT
cdr3_aa: CASSFVPQAITDTQYF

v_call: TRBV7-2
j_call: TRBJ1-1
d_call: NA
clone_size: many
cdr3_nt: TGTGCCAGCCTCTATCTTCGAGACACTGAAGCTTTCTTT
cdr3_aa: CASLYLRDTEAFF

v_call: TRBV29-1
j_call: TRBJ2-1
d_call: TRBD2
clone_size: NA
cdr3_nt: TGCAGCGTCCAGACTAGCGGGGGAATATATGAGCAGTTCTTC
cdr3_aa: CSVQTSGGIYEQFF

v_call: TRBV7-8
j_call: TRBJ1-2
d_call: NA
clone_size: few
cdr3_nt: TGTGCCAGCAGCTGGCAGGGTGTAATAGGCTACACCTTC
cdr3_aa: CASSWQGVIGYTF

v_call: TRBV4-2
j_call: TRBJ1-1
d_call: NA
clone_size: NA
cdr3_nt: TGTGCCAGCAGCCAAGGTCCGTATGGGAACCCAGAGGGGGTAGCTTTCTTT
cdr3_aa: CASSQGPYGNPEGVAFF

v_call: TRBV10-3
j_call: TRBJ1-1
d_call: NA
clone_size: many
cdr3_nt: TGTGCCATCAGTGACCGGGAGAACACTGAAGCTTTCTTT
cdr3_aa: CAISDRENTEAFF

v_call: TRBV12-3/TRBV12-4
j_call: TRBJ1-6
d_call: TRBD1
clone_size: many
cdr3_nt: TGTGCCAGCAGTTCCGGACAGGGCGGGAATTCACCCCTCCACTTT
cdr3_aa: CASSSGQGGNSPLHF

v_call: TRBV5-6
j_call: TRBJ1-1
d_call: NA
clone_size: many
cdr3_nt: TGTGCCAGCAGCTTGGAGGGGCGGAACACTGAAGCTTTCTTT
cdr3_aa: CASSLEGRNTEAFF

v_call: TRBV10-3
j_call: TRBJ1-4
d_call: NA
clone_size: few
cdr3_nt: TGTGCCATCAGCGGACGGGACGCTCCTAAGGCTAATGAAAAACTGTTTTTT
cdr3_aa: CAISGRDAPKANEKLFF

v_call: TRBV6-5
j_call: TRBJ1-1
d_call: NA
clone_size: many
cdr3_nt: TGTGCCAGCTTCCGGCAGGGGAACACTGAAGCTTTCTTT
cdr3_aa: CASFRQGNTEAFF

v_call: TRBV2
j_call: TRBJ2-3
d_call: TRBD2
clone_size: few
cdr3_nt: TGTGCCAGCAGTGATAGGCTAGCGGGAACAGATACGCAGTATTTT
cdr3_aa: CASSDRLAGTDTQYF

v_call: TRBV12-3/TRBV12-4
j_call: TRBJ1-6
d_call: TRBD1
clone_size: few
cdr3_nt: TGTGCCAGCCGACAGGGGTTGGATTCACCCCTCCACTTT
cdr3_aa: CASRQGLDSPLHF

v_call: TRBV5-6
j_call: TRBJ2-7
d_call: TRBD1
clone_size: NA
cdr3_nt: TGTGCCAGCAGCCGCCGGGACAGATCTTTGGGCGAGCAGTACTTC
cdr3_aa: CASSRRDRSLGEQYF

v_call: TRBV4-2
j_call: TRBJ2-2
d_call: NA
clone_size: few
cdr3_nt: TGTGCCAGCAGCCTTAAGGCCCAGAACACCGGGGAGCTGTTTTTT
cdr3_aa: CASSLKAQNTGELFF